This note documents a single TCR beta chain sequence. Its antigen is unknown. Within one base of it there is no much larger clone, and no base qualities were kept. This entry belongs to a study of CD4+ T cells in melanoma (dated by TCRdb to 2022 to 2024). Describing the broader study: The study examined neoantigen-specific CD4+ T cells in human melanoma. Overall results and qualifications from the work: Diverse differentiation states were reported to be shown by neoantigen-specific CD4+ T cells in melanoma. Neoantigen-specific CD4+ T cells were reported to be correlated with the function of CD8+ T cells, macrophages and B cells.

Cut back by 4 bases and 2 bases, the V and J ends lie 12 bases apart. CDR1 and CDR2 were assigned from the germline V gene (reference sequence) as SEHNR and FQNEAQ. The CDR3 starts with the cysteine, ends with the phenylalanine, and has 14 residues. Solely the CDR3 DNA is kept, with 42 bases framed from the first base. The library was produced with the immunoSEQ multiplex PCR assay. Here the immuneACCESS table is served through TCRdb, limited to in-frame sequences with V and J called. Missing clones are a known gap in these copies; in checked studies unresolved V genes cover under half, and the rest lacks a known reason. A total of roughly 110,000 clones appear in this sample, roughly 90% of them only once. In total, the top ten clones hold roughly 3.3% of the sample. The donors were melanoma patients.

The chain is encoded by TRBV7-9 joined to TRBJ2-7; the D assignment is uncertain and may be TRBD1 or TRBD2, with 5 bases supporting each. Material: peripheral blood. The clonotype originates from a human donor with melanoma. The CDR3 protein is CASSSGTVPYEQYF. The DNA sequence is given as TGTGCCAGCAGCTCCGGGACGGTGCCCTACGAGCAGTACTTC.